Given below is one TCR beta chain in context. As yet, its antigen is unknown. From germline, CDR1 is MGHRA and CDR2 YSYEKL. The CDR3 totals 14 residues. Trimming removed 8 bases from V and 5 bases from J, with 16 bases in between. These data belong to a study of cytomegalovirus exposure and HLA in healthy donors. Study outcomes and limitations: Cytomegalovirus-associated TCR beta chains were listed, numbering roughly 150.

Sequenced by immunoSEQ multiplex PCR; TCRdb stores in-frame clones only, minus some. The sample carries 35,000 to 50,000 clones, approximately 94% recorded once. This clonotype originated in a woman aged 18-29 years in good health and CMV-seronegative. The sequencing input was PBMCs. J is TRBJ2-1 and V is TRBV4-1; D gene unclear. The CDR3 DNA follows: TGCGCCAGCTCACAAAGTTCGACACACAATGAGCAGTTCTTC. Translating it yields CASSQSSTHNEQFF.